Listed below are T cell receptor beta chains from one sample, sequenced in a study of shared T cell receptors in the human thymus. Assay: immunoSEQ multiplex PCR; the TCRdb copy retains only in-frame clones and omits some. Of hundreds of thousands of clones in the sample, 85% to 90% were seen once. The sample was also reused in another study, on human thymus T cells.

Sequencing was done on a sample of thymocytes. Receptor source: a boy less than two years old with a congenital heart defect. Each CDR3 is given with its conserved first and last residue. The D gene is left open where the match is weak. Clone size is not always given. Where it is, it says once, few, many or a class for expanded clones.

J: TRBJ2-5; V: TRBV12-5; size: NA; D: TRBD2; CDR3: CASGLMRLAGQETQYF; DNA: TGTGCTAGTGGTTTGATGAGACTAGCGGGACAAGAGACCCAGTACTTC
J: TRBJ2-5; V: TRBV28; size: once; D: TRBD1; CDR3: CASSTGGPETQYF; DNA: TGTGCCAGCAGCACAGGGGGCCCAGAGACCCAGTACTTC
J: TRBJ2-1; V: TRBV5-1; size: NA; D: TRBD2; CDR3: CASNRGVTNEQFF; DNA: TGCGCCAGCAACCGGGGGGTAACGAATGAGCAGTTCTTC
J: TRBJ2-7; V: TRBV28; size: NA; D: NA; CDR3: CASSFEFSYEQYF; DNA: TGTGCCAGCAGTTTTGAGTTCTCCTACGAGCAGTACTTC
J: TRBJ2-7; V: TRBV5-1; size: NA; D: NA; CDR3: CASSPAGEWGVYEQYF; DNA: TGCGCCAGCAGCCCGGCGGGTGAGTGGGGAGTTTACGAGCAGTACTTC
J: TRBJ2-5; V: TRBV12-1; size: NA; D: NA; CDR3: CASSPPVSGRKETQYF; DNA: TGTGCCAGCAGTCCCCCCGTTAGCGGGAGGAAGGAGACCCAGTACTTC
J: TRBJ2-3; V: TRBV28; size: NA; D: NA; CDR3: CASSLWPLEITISTDTQYF; DNA: TGTGCCAGCAGTTTATGGCCACTCGAGATTACTATTAGCACAGATACGCAGTATTTT
J: TRBJ2-5; V: TRBV5-6; size: NA; D: TRBD2; CDR3: CASSRVVTSGKSQETQYF; DNA: TGTGCCAGCAGCCGTGTGGTCACTAGCGGGAAATCTCAAGAGACCCAGTACTTC
J: TRBJ2-5; V: TRBV6-5; size: once; D: NA; CDR3: CATPRVLTPKETQYF; DNA: TGTGCCACCCCGAGGGTCCTGACGCCGAAAGAGACCCAGTACTTC
J: TRBJ2-7; V: TRBV15; size: once; D: NA; CDR3: CATSRLSFVVAKSYNEQYF; DNA: TGTGCCACCAGCAGACTCTCATTCGTAGTCGCCAAGAGCTATAACGAGCAGTACTTC
J: TRBJ2-5; V: TRBV12-2; size: NA; D: NA; CDR3: CASRCRGKTQYF; DNA: TGTGCAAGTCGCTGTCGGGGGAAGACCCAGTACTTC
J: TRBJ2-5; V: TRBV28; size: NA; D: TRBD2; CDR3: CAVSGGKQETQYF; DNA: TGTGCCGTTTCGGGAGGTAAACAAGAGACCCAGTACTTC
J: TRBJ2-3; V: TRBV5-8; size: NA; D: TRBD2; CDR3: CASSPGGTSGRAQDTQYF; DNA: TGTGCCAGCAGCCCGGGAGGTACGAGCGGGAGGGCCCAAGATACGCAGTATTTT
J: TRBJ2-2; V: TRBV18; size: once; D: NA; CDR3: CASSPWAITGELFF; DNA: TGTGCCAGCTCACCATGGGCCATCACCGGGGAGCTGTTTTTT
J: TRBJ2-2; V: TRBV10-3; size: NA; D: TRBD2; CDR3: CAISDGIAGGNGELFF; DNA: TGTGCCATCAGTGACGGAATAGCGGGAGGTAACGGGGAGCTGTTTTTT
J: TRBJ1-5; V: TRBV15; size: NA; D: NA; CDR3: CATSSSQGGQPQHF; DNA: TGTGCCACCAGCAGCTCGCAAGGCGGGCAGCCCCAGCATTTT
J: TRBJ2-1; V: TRBV4-3; size: NA; D: TRBD2; CDR3: CASSQALGRLADYNEQFF; DNA: TGCGCCAGCAGCCAAGCCCTGGGGCGACTAGCGGATTACAATGAGCAGTTCTTC